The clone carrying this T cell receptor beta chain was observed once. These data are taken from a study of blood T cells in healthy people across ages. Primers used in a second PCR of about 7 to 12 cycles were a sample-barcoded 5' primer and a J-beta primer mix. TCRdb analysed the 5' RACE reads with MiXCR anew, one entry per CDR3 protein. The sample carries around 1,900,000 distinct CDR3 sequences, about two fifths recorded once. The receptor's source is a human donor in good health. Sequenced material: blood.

The CDR3 region has the DNA TGTGCCAGCAGTCTATATGGCCAACACTTCACCTTC. Encoded protein: CASSLYGQHFTF. This chain connects TRBV6-1 to TRBJ1-2, with unresolved D. V was pared by 5 bases and J by 13 bases, with 17 bases between. Germline V gene sequence: CDR1 MNHNS, CDR2 SASEGT. The CDR3 contains 12 residues.